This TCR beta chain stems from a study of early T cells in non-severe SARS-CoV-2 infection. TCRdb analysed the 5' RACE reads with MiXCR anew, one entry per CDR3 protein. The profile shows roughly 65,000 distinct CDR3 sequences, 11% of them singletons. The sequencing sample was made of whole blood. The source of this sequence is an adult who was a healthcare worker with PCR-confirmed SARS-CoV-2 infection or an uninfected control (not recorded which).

The CDR3 region is CASSGMTGYTEAFF. The CDR3 coding sequence is TGTGCCAGCAGTGGGATGACCGGGTACACTGAAGCTTTCTTT. V and J are TRBV2 and TRBJ1-1; D is uncertain. V was pared by 4 bases and J by 3 bases, with 12 bases between. Germline-derived CDR1 and CDR2 are SNHLY and FYNNEI. This CDR3 comprises 14 residues.